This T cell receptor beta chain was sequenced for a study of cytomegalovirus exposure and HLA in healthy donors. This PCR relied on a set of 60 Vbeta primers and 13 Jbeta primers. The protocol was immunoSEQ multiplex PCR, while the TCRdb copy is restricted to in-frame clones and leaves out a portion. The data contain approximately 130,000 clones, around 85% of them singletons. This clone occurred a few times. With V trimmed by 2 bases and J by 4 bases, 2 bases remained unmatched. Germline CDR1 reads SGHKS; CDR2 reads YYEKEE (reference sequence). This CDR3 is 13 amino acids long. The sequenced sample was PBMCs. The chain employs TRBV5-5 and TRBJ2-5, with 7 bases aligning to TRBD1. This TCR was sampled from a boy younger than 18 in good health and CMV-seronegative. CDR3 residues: CASSFKGAETQYF. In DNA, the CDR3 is TGTGCCAGCAGCTTTAAGGGGGCAGAGACCCAGTACTTC. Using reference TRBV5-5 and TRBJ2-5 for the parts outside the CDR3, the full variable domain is DAGVTQSPTHLIKTRGQQVTLRCSPISGHKSVSWYQQVLGQGPQFIFQYYEKEERGRGNFPDRFSARQFPNYSSELNVNALLLGDSALYLCASSFKGAETQYFGPGTRLLVL.